This entry is about one T cell receptor (beta chain). Repertoires were generated with immunoSEQ multiplex PCR, while TCRdb's copy carries only in-frame clones and drops some. This table has around 240,000 clones, 70% to 90% appearing once. This sample is drawn from a study of blood T cell repertoires in COVID-19. Study in general: Whether acute or convalescent, the COVID-19 samples came from the United States, Italy and Spain. The cDNA or gDNA used as material had been derived from T cells, B-cell-depleted T cells, or PBMCs.

The CDR3 consists of 16 residues. In germline, CDR1 is MDHEN, CDR2 SYDVKM. After removal of 7 bases from V and 4 bases from J, the junction contained 12 bases not matched to a gene. The receptor's source is a man aged 50-60 years who had been exposed to COVID-19. V gene TRBV28 combines with J gene TRBJ1-4; 7 bases align to TRBD1. Sequenced sample: PBMCs or T cells enriched from blood (not recorded which). DNA of the CDR3: TGTGCCAGCACTCCCCTCTATACAGGGGTTAATGAAAAACTGTTTTTT. Protein sequence: CASTPLYTGVNEKLFF. The full variable domain, rest sourced from reference TRBV28 and TRBJ1-4, is DVKVTQSSRYLVKRTGEKVFLECVQDMDHENMFWYRQDPGLGLRLIYFSYDVKMKEKGDIPEGYSVSREKKERFSLILESASTNQTSMYLCASTPLYTGVNEKLFFGSGTQLSVL.